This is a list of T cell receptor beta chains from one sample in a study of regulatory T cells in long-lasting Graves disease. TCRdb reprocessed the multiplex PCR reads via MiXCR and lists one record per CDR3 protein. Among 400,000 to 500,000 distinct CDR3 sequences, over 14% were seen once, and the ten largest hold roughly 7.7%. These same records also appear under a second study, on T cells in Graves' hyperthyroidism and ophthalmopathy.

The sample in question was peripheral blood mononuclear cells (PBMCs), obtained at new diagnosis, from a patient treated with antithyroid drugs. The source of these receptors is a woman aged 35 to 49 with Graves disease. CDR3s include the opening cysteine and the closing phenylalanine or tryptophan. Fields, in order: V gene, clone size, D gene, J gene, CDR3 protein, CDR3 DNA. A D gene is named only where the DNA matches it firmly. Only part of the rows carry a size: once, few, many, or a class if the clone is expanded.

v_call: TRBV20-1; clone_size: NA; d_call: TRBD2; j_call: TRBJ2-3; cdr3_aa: CSASGEREADTQYF; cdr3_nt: TGCAGTGCTTCGGGGGAGCGGGAGGCAGATACGCAGTATTTT
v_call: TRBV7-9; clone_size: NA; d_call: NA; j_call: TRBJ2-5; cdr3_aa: CASSFRGDNQETQYF; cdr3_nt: TGTGCCAGCAGCTTTAGGGGGGACAATCAAGAGACCCAGTACTTC
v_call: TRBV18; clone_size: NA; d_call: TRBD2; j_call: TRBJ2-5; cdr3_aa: CASSPPWLAGQETQYF; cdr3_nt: TGTGCCAGCTCACCACCGTGGCTAGCGGGACAAGAGACCCAGTACTTC
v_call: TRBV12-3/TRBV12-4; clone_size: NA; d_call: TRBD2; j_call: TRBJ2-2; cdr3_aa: CASTVAGGVGELFF; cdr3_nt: TGTGCCAGCACCGTAGCGGGAGGGGTCGGGGAGCTGTTTTTT
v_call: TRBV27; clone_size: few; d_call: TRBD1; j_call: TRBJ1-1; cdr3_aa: CASTTGEGVAFF; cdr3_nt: TGTGCCAGCACCACAGGGGAAGGGGTAGCTTTCTTT
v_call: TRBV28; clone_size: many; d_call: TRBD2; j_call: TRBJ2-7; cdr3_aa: CASSLGTSGELGYEQYF; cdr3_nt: TGTGCCAGCAGTTTAGGGACTAGCGGGGAGCTGGGTTACGAGCAGTACTTC
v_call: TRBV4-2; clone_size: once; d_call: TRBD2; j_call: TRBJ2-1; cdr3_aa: CASSRTSGRDNEQFF; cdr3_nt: TGTGCCAGCAGCCGGACTAGCGGGAGAGACAATGAGCAGTTCTTC
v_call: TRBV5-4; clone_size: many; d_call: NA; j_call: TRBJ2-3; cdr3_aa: CASSYRLGETDTQYF; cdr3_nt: TGTGCCAGCAGCTACCGTCTCGGGGAAACAGATACGCAGTATTTT
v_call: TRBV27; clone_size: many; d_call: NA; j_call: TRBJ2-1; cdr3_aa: CASSPQDSLNEQFF; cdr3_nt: TGTGCCAGCAGTCCACAAGACAGCCTTAATGAGCAGTTCTTC
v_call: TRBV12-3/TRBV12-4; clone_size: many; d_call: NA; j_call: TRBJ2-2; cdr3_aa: CASSSATGTFNTGELFF; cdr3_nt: TGTGCCAGCAGTTCCGCTACCGGGACCTTCAACACCGGGGAGCTGTTTTTT
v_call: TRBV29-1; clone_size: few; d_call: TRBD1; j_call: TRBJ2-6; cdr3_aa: CSVEGYPGDRSSGANVLTF; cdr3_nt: TGCAGCGTTGAAGGGTATCCAGGGGACAGGTCCTCTGGGGCCAACGTCCTGACTTTC
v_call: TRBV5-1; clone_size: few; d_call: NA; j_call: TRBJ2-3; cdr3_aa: CASSLHPEGRASTDTQYF; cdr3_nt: TGCGCCAGCAGCTTGCACCCAGAGGGCAGGGCAAGCACAGATACGCAGTATTTT
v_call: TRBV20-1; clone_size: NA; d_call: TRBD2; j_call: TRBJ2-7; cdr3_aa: CSARAAGNNYEQYF; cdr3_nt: TGCAGTGCTAGAGCAGCGGGGAATAACTACGAGCAGTACTTC
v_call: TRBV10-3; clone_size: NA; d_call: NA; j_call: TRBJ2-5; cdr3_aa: CAISGDTGKETQYF; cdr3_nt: TGTGCCATCAGTGGGGACACAGGAAAAGAGACCCAGTACTTC
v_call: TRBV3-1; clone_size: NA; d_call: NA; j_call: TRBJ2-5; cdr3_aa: CASSQVLGASKETQYF; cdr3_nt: TGTGCCAGCAGCCAAGTTTTAGGGGCCTCCAAAGAGACCCAGTACTTC
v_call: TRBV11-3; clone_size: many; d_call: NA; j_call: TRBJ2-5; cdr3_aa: CASSEQRWGIETQYF; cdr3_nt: TGTGCCAGCAGCGAGCAGAGGTGGGGTATTGAGACCCAGTACTTC
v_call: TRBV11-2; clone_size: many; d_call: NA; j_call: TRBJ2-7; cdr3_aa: CASSLTDSRRLLAYEQYF; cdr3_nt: TGTGCCAGCAGCTTAACAGACAGTCGGCGGCTACTAGCTTACGAGCAGTACTTC
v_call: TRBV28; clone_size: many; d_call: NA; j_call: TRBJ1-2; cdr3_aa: CASNPQPTLYGYTF; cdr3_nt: TGTGCCAGCAACCCACAACCAACACTCTATGGCTACACCTTC
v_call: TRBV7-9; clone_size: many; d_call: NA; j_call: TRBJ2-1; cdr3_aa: CASSPQGTEFYNEQFF; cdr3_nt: TGTGCCAGCAGCCCCCAGGGTACCGAATTCTACAATGAGCAGTTCTTC
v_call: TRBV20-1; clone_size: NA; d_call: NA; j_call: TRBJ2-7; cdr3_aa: CSARDPMVGEQYF; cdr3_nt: TGCAGTGCTAGAGATCCGATGGTGGGCGAGCAGTACTTC
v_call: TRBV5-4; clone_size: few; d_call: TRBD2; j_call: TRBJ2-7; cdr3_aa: CASSPGGTSGRINEQYF; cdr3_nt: TGTGCCAGCAGCCCAGGAGGTACTAGCGGGAGAATAAACGAGCAGTACTTC
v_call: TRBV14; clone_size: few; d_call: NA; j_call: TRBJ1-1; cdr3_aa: CASSLLETGMNTEAFF; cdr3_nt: TGTGCCAGCAGCCTCCTGGAGACAGGCATGAACACTGAAGCTTTCTTT
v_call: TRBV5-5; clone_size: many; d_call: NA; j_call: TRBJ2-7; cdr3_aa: CASRPPGVDEQYF; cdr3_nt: TGTGCCAGCAGACCCCCAGGGGTAGACGAGCAGTACTTC
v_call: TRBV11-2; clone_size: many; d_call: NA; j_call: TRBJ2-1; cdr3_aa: CASSAGQTGRQFF; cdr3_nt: TGTGCCAGCAGCGCAGGACAAACAGGTAGGCAGTTCTTC
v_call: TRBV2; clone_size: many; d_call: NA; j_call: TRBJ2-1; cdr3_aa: CASSVGLAEQFF; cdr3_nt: TGTGCCAGCAGTGTAGGGCTCGCGGAGCAGTTCTTC
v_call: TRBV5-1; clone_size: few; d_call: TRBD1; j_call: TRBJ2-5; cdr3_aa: CASSHGDRGAETQYF; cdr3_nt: TGCGCCAGCAGCCACGGGGACAGGGGTGCAGAGACCCAGTACTTC
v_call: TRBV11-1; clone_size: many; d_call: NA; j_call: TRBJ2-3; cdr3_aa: CASSPAGTTDTQYF; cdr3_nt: TGTGCCAGCAGCCCCGCAGGGACTACAGATACGCAGTATTTT
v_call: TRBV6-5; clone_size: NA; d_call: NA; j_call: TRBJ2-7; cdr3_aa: CASSYEDSLGAEQYF; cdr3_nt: TGTGCCAGCAGTTACGAAGATAGCCTAGGCGCCGAGCAGTACTTC
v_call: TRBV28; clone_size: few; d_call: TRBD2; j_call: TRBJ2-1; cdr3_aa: CASRIAGTASYNEQFF; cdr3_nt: TGTGCCAGCAGAATAGCGGGGACTGCCTCCTACAATGAGCAGTTCTTC
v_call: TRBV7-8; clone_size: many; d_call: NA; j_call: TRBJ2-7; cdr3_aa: CASRGHKSYEQYF; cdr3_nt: TGTGCCAGCAGGGGACACAAATCTTACGAGCAGTACTTC
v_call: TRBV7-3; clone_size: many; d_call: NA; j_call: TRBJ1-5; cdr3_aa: CASSQSENQPQHF; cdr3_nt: TGTGCCAGCAGCCAGTCCGAAAATCAGCCCCAGCATTTT
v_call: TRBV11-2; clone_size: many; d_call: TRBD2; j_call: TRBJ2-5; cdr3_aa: CASSPLYSGRALETQYF; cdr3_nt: TGTGCCAGCAGCCCCCTTTATAGCGGGAGGGCCTTGGAGACCCAGTACTTC
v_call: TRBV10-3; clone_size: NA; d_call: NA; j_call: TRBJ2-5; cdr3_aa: CATESWGQETQYF; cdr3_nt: TGTGCCACCGAGTCGTGGGGGCAGGAGACCCAGTACTTC
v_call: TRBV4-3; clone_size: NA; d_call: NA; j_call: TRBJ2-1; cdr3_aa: CASSQGRAAYNEQFF; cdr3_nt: TGCGCCAGCAGCCAAGGGCGGGCCGCCTACAATGAGCAGTTCTTC
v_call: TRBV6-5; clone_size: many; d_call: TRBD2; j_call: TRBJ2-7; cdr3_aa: CASSSVRGSYEQYF; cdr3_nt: TGTGCCAGCAGTTCGGTGCGGGGGTCCTACGAGCAGTACTTC
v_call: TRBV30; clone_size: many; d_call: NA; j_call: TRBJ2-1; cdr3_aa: CAWSAQDNEQFF; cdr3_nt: TGTGCCTGGAGTGCTCAGGACAATGAGCAGTTCTTC
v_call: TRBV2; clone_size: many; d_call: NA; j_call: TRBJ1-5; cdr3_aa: CASRQYPSQPQHF; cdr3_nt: TGTGCCAGCAGGCAATATCCGTCTCAGCCCCAGCATTTT
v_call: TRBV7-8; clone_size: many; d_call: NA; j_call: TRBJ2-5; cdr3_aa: CASSLVGAAQETQYF; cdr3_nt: TGTGCCAGCAGCTTAGTGGGGGCAGCACAAGAGACCCAGTACTTC
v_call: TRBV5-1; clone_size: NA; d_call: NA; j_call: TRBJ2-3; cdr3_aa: CASSGAGTDTQYF; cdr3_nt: TGCGCCAGCAGCGGGGCCGGCACAGATACGCAGTATTTT
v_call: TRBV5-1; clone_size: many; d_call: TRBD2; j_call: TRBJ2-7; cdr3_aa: CASSWGTSGIPYEQYF; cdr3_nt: TGCGCCAGCAGCTGGGGGACTAGCGGGATCCCCTACGAGCAGTACTTC
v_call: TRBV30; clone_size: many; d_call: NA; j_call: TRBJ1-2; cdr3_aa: CAWSLGGYGYTF; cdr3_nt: TGTGCCTGGAGTCTGGGAGGTTATGGCTACACCTTC
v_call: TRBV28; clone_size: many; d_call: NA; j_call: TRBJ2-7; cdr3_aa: CASSLRQGRGYEQYF; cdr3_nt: TGTGCCAGCAGTTTGAGGCAGGGACGAGGCTACGAGCAGTACTTC
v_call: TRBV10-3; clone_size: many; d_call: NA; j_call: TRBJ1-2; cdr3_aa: CAISSPADYGYTF; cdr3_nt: TGTGCCATCAGTTCCCCGGCTGACTATGGCTACACCTTC
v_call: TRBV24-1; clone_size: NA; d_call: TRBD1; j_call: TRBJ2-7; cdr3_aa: CASSLTGAAYEQYF; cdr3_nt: TGTGCCAGCAGTCTGACAGGGGCCGCCTACGAGCAGTACTTC
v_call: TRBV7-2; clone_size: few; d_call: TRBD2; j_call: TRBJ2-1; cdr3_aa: CASSLVWTSGSSSQIF; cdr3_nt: TGTGCCAGCAGCTTAGTTTGGACTAGCGGGAGCTCTAGTCAGATCTTC
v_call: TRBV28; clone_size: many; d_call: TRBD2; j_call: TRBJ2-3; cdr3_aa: CASSLFWGGISTDTQYF; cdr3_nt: TGTGCCAGCAGTTTATTTTGGGGAGGGATTAGCACAGATACGCAGTATTTT
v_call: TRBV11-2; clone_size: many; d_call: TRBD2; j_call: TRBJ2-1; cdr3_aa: CASSLSSGTSGPKYNEQFF; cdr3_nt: TGTGCCAGCAGCTTATCCTCCGGGACTAGCGGGCCCAAGTACAATGAGCAGTTCTTC
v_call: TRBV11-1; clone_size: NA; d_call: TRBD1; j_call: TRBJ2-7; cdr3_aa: CASSWGTVDYEQYF; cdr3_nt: TGTGCCAGCAGCTGGGGGACAGTGGACTACGAGCAGTACTTC
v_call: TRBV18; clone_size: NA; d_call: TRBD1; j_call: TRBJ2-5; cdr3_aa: CASSPGQGEQETQYF; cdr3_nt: TGTGCCAGCTCACCAGGACAGGGTGAACAAGAGACCCAGTACTTC
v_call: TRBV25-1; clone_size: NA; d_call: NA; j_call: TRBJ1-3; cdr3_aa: CASSEWGAAAEDTIYF; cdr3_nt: TGTGCCAGCAGTGAATGGGGAGCAGCTGCTGAGGACACCATATATTTT
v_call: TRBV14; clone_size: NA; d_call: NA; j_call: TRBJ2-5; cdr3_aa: CASSQDSGEAQYF; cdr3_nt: TGTGCCAGCAGCCAAGATTCTGGGGAGGCCCAGTACTTC
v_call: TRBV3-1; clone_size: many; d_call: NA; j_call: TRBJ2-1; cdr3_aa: CASSPAIPGLGNEQFF; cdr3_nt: TGTGCCAGCAGCCCCGCGATTCCGGGCCTGGGGAATGAGCAGTTCTTC
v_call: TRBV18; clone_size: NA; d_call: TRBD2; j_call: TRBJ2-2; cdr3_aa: CASSLTGTSGRGGELFF; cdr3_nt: TGTGCCAGCTCACTGACCGGGACTAGCGGGAGAGGCGGGGAGCTGTTTTTT
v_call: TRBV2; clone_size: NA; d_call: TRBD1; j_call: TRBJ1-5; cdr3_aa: CASRGTGLGQPQHF; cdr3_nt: TGTGCCAGCAGGGGGACAGGGTTGGGTCAGCCCCAGCATTTT
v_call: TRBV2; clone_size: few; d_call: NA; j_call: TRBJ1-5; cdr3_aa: CASRTANQPQHF; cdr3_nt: TGTGCCAGCAGAACGGCGAATCAGCCCCAGCATTTT
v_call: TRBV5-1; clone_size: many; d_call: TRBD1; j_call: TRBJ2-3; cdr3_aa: CASSWDRGGYTDTQYF; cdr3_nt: TGCGCCAGCAGCTGGGACAGGGGCGGTTACACAGATACGCAGTATTTT
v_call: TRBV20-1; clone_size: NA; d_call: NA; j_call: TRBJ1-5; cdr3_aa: CSARKGNSNQPQHF; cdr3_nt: TGCAGTGCTAGAAAAGGAAATAGCAATCAGCCCCAGCATTTT